This TCR beta chain was sequenced for a study of neurological immune-mediated disorders. The CDR3 contains 21 residues. Germline V CDR1 and CDR2: MNHEY, SMNVEV (reference sequence). V shed 3 bases and J shed 6 bases, with 30 bases lying between them. This clonotype appeared many times. Synthesis of cDNA was accomplished via 5'RACE employing 10-nucleotide random UMIs. TCRdb called the 5' RACE reads again in MiXCR, with one record for every CDR3 protein. Of tens of thousands of distinct CDR3 sequences listed, 14% are singletons. The chain couples TRBV27 to TRBJ1-6; tentative D call: TRBD1 (6 bases). Sequencing was carried out using PBMCs. This receptor was taken from a woman aged 45 to 65 in good health. The CDR3 is CASSFGKSGQGELRVNSPLHF. CDR3 coding DNA: TGTGCCAGCAGTTTTGGCAAGTCGGGACAAGGCGAGTTGAGGGTTAATTCACCCCTCCACTTT.